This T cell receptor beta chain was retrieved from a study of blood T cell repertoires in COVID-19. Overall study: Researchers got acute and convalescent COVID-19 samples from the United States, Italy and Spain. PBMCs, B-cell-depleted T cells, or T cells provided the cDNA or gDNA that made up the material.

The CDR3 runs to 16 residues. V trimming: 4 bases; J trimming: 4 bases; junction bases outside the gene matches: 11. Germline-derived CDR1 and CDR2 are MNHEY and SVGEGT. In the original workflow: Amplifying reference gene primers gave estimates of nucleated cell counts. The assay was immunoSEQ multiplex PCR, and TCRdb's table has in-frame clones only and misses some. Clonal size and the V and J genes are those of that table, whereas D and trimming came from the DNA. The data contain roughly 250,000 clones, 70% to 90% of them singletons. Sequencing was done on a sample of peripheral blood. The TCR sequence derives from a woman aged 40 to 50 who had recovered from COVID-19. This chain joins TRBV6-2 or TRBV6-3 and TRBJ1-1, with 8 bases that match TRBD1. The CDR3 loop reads CASSSDLRGLRTEAFF. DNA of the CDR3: TGTGCCAGCAGTTCTGACCTCAGGGGGCTGCGCACTGAAGCTTTCTTT.